The present T cell receptor (beta chain) was sequenced within a study of prognosis after radiotherapy for stage I lung cancer. Study-wide background: Medical inoperability was considered to apply to all enrolled non-small cell lung cancer patients.

This CDR3 is built from 14 residues. Germline-derived CDR1 and CDR2 are SEHNR and FQNEAQ (reference sequence). With 11 bases clipped from V and 4 bases from J, the junction kept 11 bases outside the gene matches. Genomic DNA provided the template from which TCR beta CDR3 was amplified by two-round multiplex PCR. Gene-specific primers for each TRBV and TRBJ gene drove first-round PCR. Each CDR3 protein gets one entry after TCRdb re-called the multiplex PCR reads with MiXCR. The profile shows 30,000 or so distinct CDR3 sequences, over 40% of them singletons. The V gene is TRBV7-9, the J gene TRBJ2-7; TRBD1 matches at 10 bases. The source was PBMCs, collected before or after stereotactic body radiation therapy (not recorded which). The TCR sequence derives from a donor at least 50 years old with non-small cell lung cancer. CDR3 amino acids: CAGIPGQGIYEQYF. The DNA of the CDR3 is TGTGCCGGCATCCCGGGACAGGGGATTTACGAGCAGTACTTC.